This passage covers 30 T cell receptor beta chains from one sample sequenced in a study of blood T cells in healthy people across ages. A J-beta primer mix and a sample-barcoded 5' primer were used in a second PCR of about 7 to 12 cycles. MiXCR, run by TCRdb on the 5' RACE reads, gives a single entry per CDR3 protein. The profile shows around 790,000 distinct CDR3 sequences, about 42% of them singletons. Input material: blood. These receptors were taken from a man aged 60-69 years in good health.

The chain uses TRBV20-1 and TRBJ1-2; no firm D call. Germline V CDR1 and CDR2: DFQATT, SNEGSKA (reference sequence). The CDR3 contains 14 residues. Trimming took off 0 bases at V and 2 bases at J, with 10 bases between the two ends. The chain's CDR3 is CSARDGRANYGYTF. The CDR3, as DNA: TGCAGTGCTAGAGACGGCCGGGCCAACTATGGCTACACCTTC.

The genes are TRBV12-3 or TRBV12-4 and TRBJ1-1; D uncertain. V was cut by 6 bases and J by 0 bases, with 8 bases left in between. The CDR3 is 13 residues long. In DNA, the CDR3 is TGTGCCAGCAGCCATACACTGAACACTGAAGCTTTCTTT. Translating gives CASSHTLNTEAFF.

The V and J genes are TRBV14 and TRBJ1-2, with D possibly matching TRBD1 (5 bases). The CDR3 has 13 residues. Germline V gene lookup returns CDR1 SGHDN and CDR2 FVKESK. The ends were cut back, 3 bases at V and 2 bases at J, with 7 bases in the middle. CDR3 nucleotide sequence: TGTGCCAGCAGCCAGGGGCTGAACTATGGCTACACCTTC. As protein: CASSQGLNYGYTF.

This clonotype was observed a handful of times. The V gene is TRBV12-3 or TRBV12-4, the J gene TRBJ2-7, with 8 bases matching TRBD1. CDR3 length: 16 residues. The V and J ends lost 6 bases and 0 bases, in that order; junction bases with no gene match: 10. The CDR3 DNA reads TGTGCCAGCAGCCTCCACAGGGGGTTGAGCTCCTACGAGCAGTACTTC. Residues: CASSLHRGLSSYEQYF.

CDR3 region: CASSYLEAGANVLTF. CDR3 in DNA: TGTGCCAGCAGTTACTTGGAAGCTGGGGCCAACGTCCTGACTTTC. The chain joins TRBV6-5 to TRBJ2-6; D gene unclear. V shed 1 base and J shed 2 bases, with 6 bases lying between them. This CDR3 comprises 15 residues. Germline loops: CDR1 MNHEY, CDR2 SVGAGI.

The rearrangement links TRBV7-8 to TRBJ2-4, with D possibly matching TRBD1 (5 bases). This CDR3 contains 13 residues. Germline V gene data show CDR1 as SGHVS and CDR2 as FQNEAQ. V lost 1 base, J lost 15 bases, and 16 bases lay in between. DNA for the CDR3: TGTGCCAGCAGCTTAGGTTTCAGGGTACCCCCGTACTTC. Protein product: CASSLGFRVPPYF.

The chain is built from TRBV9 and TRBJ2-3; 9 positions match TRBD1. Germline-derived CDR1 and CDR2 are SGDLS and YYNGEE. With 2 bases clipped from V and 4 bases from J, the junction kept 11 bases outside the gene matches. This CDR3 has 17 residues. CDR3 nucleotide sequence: TGTGCCAGCAGCGTCGACGTGGGGGGGGACAGGGCAGATACGCAGTATTTT. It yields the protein CASSVDVGGDRADTQYF.

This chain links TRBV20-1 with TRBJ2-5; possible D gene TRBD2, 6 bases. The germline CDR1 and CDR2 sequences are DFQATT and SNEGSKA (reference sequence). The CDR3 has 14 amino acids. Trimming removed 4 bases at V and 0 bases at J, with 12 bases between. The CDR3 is CSATDGGYQETQYF. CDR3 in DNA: TGCAGTGCTACAGATGGGGGGTACCAAGAGACCCAGTACTTC.

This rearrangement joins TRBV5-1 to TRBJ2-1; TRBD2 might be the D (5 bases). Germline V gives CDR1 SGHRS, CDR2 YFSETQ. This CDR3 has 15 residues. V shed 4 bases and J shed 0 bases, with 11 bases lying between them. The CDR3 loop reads CASSAGVSSYNEQFF. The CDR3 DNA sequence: TGCGCCAGCAGCGCGGGTGTGAGCTCCTACAATGAGCAGTTCTTC.

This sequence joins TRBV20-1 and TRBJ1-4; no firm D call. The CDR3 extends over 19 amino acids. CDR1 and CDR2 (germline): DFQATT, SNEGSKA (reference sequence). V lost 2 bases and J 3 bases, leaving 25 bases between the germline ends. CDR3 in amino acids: CSARNLPGRTRGPNEKLFF. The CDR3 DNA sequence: TGCAGTGCTAGAAACTTACCGGGCCGAACTAGAGGGCCTAATGAAAAACTGTTTTTT.

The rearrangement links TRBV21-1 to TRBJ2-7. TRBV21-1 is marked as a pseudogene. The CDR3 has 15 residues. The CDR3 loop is CASSSHWPRTYEQYF. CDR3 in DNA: TGTGCCAGCAGCTCACACTGGCCTAGAACGTACGAGCAGTACTTC.

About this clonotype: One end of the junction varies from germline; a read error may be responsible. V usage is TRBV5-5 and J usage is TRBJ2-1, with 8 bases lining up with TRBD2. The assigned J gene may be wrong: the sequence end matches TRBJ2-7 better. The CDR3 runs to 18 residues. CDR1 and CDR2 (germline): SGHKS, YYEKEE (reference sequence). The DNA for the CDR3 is TGTGCCGGCAGCATCGACACGTCGGCGGGGGGAGGCTACAATGAGCAGTACTTC. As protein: CAGSIDTSAGGGYNEQYF.

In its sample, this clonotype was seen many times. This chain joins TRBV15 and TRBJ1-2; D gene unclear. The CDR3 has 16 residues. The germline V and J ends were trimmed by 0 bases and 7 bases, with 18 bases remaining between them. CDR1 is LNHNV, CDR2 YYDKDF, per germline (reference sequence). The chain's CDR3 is CATSRDKWAVLSGYTF. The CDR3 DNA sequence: TGTGCCACCAGCAGAGATAAGTGGGCAGTGCTAAGTGGCTACACCTTC.

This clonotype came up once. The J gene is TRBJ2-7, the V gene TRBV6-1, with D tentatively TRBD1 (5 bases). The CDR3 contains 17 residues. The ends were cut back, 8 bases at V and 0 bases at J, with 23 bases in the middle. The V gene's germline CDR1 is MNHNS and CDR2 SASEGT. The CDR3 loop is CASSKGSVAGTSYEQYF. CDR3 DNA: TGTGCCAGCTCCAAGGGGTCGGTGGCAGGAACCTCCTACGAGCAGTACTTC.

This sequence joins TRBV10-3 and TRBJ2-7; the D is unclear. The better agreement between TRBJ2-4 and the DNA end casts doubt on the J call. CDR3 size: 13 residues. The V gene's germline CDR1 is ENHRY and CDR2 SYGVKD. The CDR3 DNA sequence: TGTGCCATCAGTGAGTCGAATCAGTACATTCAGTACTTC. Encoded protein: CAISESNQYIQYF.

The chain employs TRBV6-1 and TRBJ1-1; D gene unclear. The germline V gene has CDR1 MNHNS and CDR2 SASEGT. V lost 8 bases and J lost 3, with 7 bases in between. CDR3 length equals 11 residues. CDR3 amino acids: CASGDYTEAFF. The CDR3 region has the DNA TGTGCCAGCGGGGATTACACTGAAGCTTTCTTT.

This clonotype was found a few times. CDR3 loop: CSARDFLGKAYLYEQYF. The CDR3 DNA reads TGCAGTGCTAGAGATTTTCTGGGGAAAGCGTACCTCTACGAGCAGTACTTC. The chain has TRBV20-1 and TRBJ2-4; D unclear. The J call may be incorrect, as the DNA end agrees better with TRBJ2-7. CDR1 is DFQATT and CDR2 is SNEGSKA in the germline V gene (reference sequence). The CDR3 sequence is 17 residues long.

CDR3 DNA sequence: TGCAGTGCTAGCCACGACAGCGGGAACACTGAAGCTTTCTTT. Protein: CSASHDSGNTEAFF. The rearrangement links TRBV20-1 to TRBJ1-1; a weak D match, TRBD1 (5 bases). Germline V lookup: CDR1 DFQATT, CDR2 SNEGSKA (reference sequence). The CDR3 covers 14 residues. V shed 3 bases and J shed 1 base, with 12 bases lying between them.

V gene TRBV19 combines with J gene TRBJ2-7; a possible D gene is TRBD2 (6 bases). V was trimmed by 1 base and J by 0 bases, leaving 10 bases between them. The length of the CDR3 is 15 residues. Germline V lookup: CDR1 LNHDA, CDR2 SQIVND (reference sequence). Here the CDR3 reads CASSIGIAVSYEQYF. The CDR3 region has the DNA TGTGCCAGTAGTATAGGGATAGCGGTCTCCTACGAGCAGTACTTC.

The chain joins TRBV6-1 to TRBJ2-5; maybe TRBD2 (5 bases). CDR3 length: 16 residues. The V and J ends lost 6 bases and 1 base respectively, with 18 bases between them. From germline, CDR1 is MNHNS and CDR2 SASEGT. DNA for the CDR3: TGTGCCAGCAGCCGTGGACGGAGCGGCGGCCAAGAGACCCAGTACTTC. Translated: CASSRGRSGGQETQYF.

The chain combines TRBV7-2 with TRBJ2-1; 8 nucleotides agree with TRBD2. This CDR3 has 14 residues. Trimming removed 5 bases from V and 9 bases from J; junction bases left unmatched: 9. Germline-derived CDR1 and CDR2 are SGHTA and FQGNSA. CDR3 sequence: CASSVKRGTGEQFF. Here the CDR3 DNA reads TGTGCCAGCAGCGTCAAGCGGGGGACGGGTGAGCAGTTCTTC.

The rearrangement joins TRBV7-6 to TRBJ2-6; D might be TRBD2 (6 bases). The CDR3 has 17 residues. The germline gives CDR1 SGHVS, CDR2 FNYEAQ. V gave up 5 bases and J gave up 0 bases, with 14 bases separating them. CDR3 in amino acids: CASSQLGGSSGANVLTF. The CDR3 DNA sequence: TGTGCCAGCAGCCAGCTGGGGGGAAGCTCTGGGGCCAACGTCCTGACTTTC.

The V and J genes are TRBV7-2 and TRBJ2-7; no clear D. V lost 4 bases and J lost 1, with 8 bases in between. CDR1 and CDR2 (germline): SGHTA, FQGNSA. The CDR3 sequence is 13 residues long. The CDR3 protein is CASSYAGSYEQYF. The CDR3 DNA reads TGTGCCAGCAGCTACGCCGGGTCCTACGAGCAGTACTTC.

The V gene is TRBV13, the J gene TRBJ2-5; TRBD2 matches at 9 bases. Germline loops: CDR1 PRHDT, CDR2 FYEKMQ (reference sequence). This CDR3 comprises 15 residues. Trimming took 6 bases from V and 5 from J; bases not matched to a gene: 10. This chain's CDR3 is CASSYGGGAGETQYF. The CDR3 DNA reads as TGTGCCAGCAGTTACGGCGGGGGGGCTGGGGAGACCCAGTACTTC.

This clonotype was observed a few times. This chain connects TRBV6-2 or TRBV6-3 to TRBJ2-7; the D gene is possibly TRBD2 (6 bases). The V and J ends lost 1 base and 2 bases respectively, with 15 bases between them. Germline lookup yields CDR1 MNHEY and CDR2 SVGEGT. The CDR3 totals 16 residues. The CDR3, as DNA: TGTGCCAGCAGTTACTATCCTAGCGCCCGCCCCTACGAGCAGTACTTC. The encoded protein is CASSYYPSARPYEQYF.

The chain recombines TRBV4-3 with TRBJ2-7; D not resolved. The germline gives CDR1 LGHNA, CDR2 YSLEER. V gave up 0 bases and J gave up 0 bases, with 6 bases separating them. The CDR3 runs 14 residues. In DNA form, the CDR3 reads TGCGCCAGCAGCCAAGATAGCAACTCCTACGAGCAGTACTTC. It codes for CASSQDSNSYEQYF.

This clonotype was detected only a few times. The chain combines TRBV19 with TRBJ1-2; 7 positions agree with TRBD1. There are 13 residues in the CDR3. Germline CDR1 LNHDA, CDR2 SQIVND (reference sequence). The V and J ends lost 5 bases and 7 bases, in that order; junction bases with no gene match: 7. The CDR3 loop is CASSSRTGRGYTF. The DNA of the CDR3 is TGTGCCAGTAGTTCGAGGACAGGACGTGGCTACACCTTC.

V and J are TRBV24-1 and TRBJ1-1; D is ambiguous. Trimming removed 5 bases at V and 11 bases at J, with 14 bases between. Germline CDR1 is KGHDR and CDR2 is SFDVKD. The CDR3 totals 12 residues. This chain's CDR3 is CATSAKSRDAFF. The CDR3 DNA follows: TGTGCCACCAGTGCAAAATCCAGAGACGCTTTCTTT.

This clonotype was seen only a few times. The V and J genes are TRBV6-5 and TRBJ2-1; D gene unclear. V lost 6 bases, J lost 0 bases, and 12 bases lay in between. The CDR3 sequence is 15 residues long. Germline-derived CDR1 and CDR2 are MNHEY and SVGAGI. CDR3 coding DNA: TGTGCCAGCAGACCAGAGGCCTTCTCCTACAATGAGCAGTTCTTC. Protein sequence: CASRPEAFSYNEQFF.

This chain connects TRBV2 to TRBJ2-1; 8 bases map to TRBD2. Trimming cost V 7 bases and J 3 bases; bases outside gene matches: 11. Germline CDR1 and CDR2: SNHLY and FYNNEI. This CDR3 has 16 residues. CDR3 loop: CASTPPGLGGYNEQFF. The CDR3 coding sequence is TGTGCCAGCACTCCTCCGGGACTAGGGGGCTACAATGAGCAGTTCTTC.